This TCR beta chain was recorded in a study of blood T cell repertoires in COVID-19. The assay was immunoSEQ multiplex PCR, and TCRdb's table has in-frame clones only and misses some. Counted here are about 55,000 clones, 86% occurring once; the ten biggest clones make up about 22%. This CDR3 has 18 residues. The germline V gene encodes CDR1 MNHEY and CDR2 SMNVEV (reference sequence). Trimming at V came to 3 bases and at J to 0 bases, leaving 11 bases not matched to a gene. Material for sequencing was peripheral blood. This chain uses TRBV27 with TRBJ1-1; 9 nucleotides agree with TRBD1. This sequence originates from a woman at least 80 years old with acute or convalescent COVID-19. This CDR3 reads CASSFGRQGVEMNTEAFF. In nucleotides, the CDR3 is TGTGCCAGCAGTTTCGGGAGACAGGGGGTAGAAATGAACACTGAAGCTTTCTTT.